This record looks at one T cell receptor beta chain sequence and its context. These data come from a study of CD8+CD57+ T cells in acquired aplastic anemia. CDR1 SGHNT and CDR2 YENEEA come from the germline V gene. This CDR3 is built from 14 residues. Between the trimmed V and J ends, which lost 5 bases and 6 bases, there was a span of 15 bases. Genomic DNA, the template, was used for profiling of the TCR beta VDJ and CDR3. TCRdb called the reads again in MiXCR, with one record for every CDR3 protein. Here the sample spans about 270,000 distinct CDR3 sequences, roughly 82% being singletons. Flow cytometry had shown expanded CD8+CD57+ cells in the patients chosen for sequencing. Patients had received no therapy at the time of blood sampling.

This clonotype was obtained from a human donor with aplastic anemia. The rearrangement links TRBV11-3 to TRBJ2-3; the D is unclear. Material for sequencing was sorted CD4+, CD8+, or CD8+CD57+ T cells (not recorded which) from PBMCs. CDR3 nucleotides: TGTGCCAGCAGCCCCCCCCCGGAACCCGATACGCAGTATTTT. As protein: CASSPPPEPDTQYF.